The next 13 T cell receptor beta chains were all read from a single sample in a study of molecular identifiers for immune sequencing clone quantification. In TCRdb, the PCR reads were re-called with MiXCR into one record per CDR3 protein. The table records about 640,000 distinct CDR3 sequences, 15% to 20% of them present only once. Sequencing was carried out using naive CD8+ T cells from blood, with Jurkat cell RNA spiked in. The subset denotes: FACS-sorted CD8+CD4-CCR7+CD45RA+ naive T cells. Receptors were obtained from a human donor in good health. Some libraries in this study had Jurkat cell RNA spiked in.

This clonotype appeared a few times. The rearrangement uses TRBV6-5 and TRBJ1-1; D is unresolved. The CDR3 has 13 amino acids. CDR1 and CDR2 (germline): MNHEY, SVGAGI. Trimming left V 2 bases short and J 3 bases short, with 7 bases between. CDR3 protein: CASSYGIYTEAFF. CDR3 DNA sequence: TGTGCCAGCAGTTACGGGATCTACACTGAAGCTTTCTTT.

This clonotype was seen repeatedly, ten times or more. The chain employs TRBV4-3 and TRBJ2-7; D possibly corresponds to TRBD2 (7 bases). The germline CDR1 and CDR2 sequences are LGHNA and YSLEER. Trimming pared 0 bases from V and 2 bases from J, leaving 11 bases between. There are 15 residues in the CDR3. Written as DNA, the CDR3 is TGCGCCAGCAGCCAAGAGGGAGGGGGACCCTACGAGCAGTACTTC. Translated: CASSQEGGGPYEQYF.

The chain is built from TRBV20-1 and TRBJ2-1; D is ambiguous. Deletions cut 1 base from V and 0 bases from J, with 10 bases between. CDR3 length equals 15 residues. Germline CDR1 and CDR2: DFQATT and SNEGSKA (reference sequence). The CDR3: CSARVRGRSYNEQFF. The CDR3 DNA reads as TGCAGTGCTAGAGTGAGAGGCCGCTCCTACAATGAGCAGTTCTTC.

This clonotype came up many times. J is TRBJ2-3 and V is TRBV24-1; 8 bases are shared with TRBD2. Germline CDR1 reads KGHDR; CDR2 reads SFDVKD. Trimming at V came to 2 bases and at J to 11 bases, leaving 2 bases not matched to a gene. The CDR3 length is 12 residues. In DNA form, the CDR3 reads TGTGCCACCAGTGATTCCGGGACTAGGCAGTATTTT. Its translation is CATSDSGTRQYF.

This clonotype has at least ten counts. The chain has TRBV6-1 and TRBJ2-7; D may be TRBD2 (7 bases). Germline loops: CDR1 MNHNS, CDR2 SASEGT. The CDR3 sequence is 16 residues long. V was cut by 6 bases and J by 2 bases, with 20 bases left in between. This CDR3 is CASSPEPPGGAYEQYF. CDR3 bases: TGTGCCAGCAGCCCCGAACCCCCGGGGGGCGCCTACGAGCAGTACTTC.

This clonotype was observed at least ten times. This CDR3 is CASRPPSGGHTDTQYF. The CDR3 coding sequence is TGTGCCAGCAGACCCCCGTCGGGGGGCCACACAGATACGCAGTATTTT. The J gene is TRBJ2-3, the V gene TRBV7-9; perhaps TRBD2 as D (7 bases). CDR3 length equals 16 residues. The ends were cut back, 6 bases at V and 2 bases at J, with 18 bases in the middle. Germline V gives CDR1 SEHNR, CDR2 FQNEAQ (reference sequence).

Details on this clonotype: This may stem from a read error, because a much larger clone lies one nucleotide away. The V call is TRBV10-3, the J call TRBJ2-2; no reliable D call. V lost 6 bases and J 2 bases, leaving 1 base between the germline ends. The CDR3 has 11 residues. Germline values: CDR1 ENHRY, CDR2 SYGVKD. The CDR3 spells CAISNTGELFF. In nucleotides, the CDR3 is TGTGCCATCAGCAACACCGGGGAGCTGTTTTTT.

With respect to this clonotype: At one boundary the junction diverges from the germline segment, which might be a read error. J is TRBJ1-4 and V is TRBV6-6; D is perhaps TRBD1 (5 bases). Per the germline V gene, CDR1 is MNHNY and CDR2 is SVGAGI (reference sequence). This CDR3 comprises 18 residues. DNA of the CDR3: TGTACCAGCAGTTACCTGGGGGTCTCGGCTGCAACTAATGAAAAACTGTTTTTT. As protein: CTSSYLGVSAATNEKLFF.

The V gene is TRBV27, the J gene TRBJ2-7; possibly TRBD1 for D (5 bases). Germline CDR1 MNHEY, CDR2 SMNVEV (reference sequence). Trimming left V 0 bases short and J 5 bases short, with 8 bases between. The CDR3 extends over 13 amino acids. In DNA, the CDR3 is TGTGCCAGCAGTTTATCGGGGCTCCACGAGCAGTACTTC. Translating gives CASSLSGLHEQYF.

This clonotype was seen ten or more times. The genes are TRBV3-1 and TRBJ2-5, with 7 bases fitting TRBD2. The CDR3 loop spans 16 amino acids. Trimming took 5 bases from V and 5 from J; bases not matched to a gene: 14. The germline V gene has CDR1 LGHDT and CDR2 YNNKEL (reference sequence). The chain's CDR3 is CASSEERDLASETQYF. CDR3 DNA: TGTGCCAGCAGCGAGGAGCGGGACCTGGCGTCGGAGACCCAGTACTTC.

V is TRBV19 and J is TRBJ1-1; 8 bases match TRBD1. The J segment lost 7 bases and the V segment lost 3 bases, leaving 7 bases of the junction unmatched. The CDR3 is made up of 14 amino acids. Germline V lookup: CDR1 LNHDA, CDR2 SQIVND (reference sequence). The CDR3 region has the DNA TGTGCCAGTAGTATTCAGGGGGCGAAGGGTGAAGCTTTCTTT. This codes for CASSIQGAKGEAFF.

With regard to this clonotype: It may be a read error: a sequence one base away is much more abundant. This chain links TRBV27 with TRBJ2-5; tentatively, D is TRBD1 (5 bases). The CDR3 totals 13 residues. The germline V gene encodes CDR1 MNHEY and CDR2 SMNVEV (reference sequence). CDR3 coding DNA: TGTGCCGGCAGTCCTAGGACACGAGAGACCCAGTACTTC. This codes for CAGSPRTRETQYF.

This clonotype was seen repeatedly, ten times or more. The chain recombines TRBV7-9 with TRBJ1-4; possibly TRBD1 for D (5 bases). The germline V gene has CDR1 SEHNR and CDR2 FQNEAQ (reference sequence). The CDR3 has 14 amino acids. Trimming took 3 bases from V and 7 from J, leaving 12 bases between them. This CDR3 reads CASSFVEGFEKLFF. Written as DNA, the CDR3 is TGTGCCAGCAGCTTCGTTGAGGGGTTTGAAAAACTGTTTTTT.